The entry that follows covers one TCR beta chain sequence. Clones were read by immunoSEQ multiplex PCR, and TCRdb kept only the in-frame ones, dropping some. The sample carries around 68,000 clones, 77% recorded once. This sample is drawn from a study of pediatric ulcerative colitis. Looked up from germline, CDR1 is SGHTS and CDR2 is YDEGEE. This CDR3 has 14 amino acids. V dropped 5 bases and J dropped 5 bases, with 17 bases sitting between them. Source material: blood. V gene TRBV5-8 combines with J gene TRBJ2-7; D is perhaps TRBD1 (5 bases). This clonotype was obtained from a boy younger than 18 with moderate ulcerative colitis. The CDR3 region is CASSLAGRRNEQYF. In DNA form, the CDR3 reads TGTGCCAGCAGTCTCGCAGGGCGTAGGAACGAGCAGTACTTC.